These 27 T cell receptor beta chains share one sample of origin, sequenced in a study of cytomegalovirus exposure and HLA in healthy donors. This table comes from immunoSEQ multiplex PCR, and its TCRdb copy is limited to in-frame clones, with some not included. The sample holds some 46,000 clones, 80% to 95% seen once. The specimen was PBMCs. Receptors were obtained from a young man in good health and CMV-seronegative.

This chain connects TRBV6-1 to TRBJ2-1; 9 nucleotides match TRBD1. CDR3 length: 15 amino acids. CDR1 is MNHNS and CDR2 is SASEGT in the germline V gene. The junction had 8 bases not matched to a gene; V was cut back by 3 bases and J by 8 bases. CDR3 nucleotide sequence: TGTGCCAGCAGTGACTACGGGACAGGGAATTATGAGCAGTTCTTC. Translation: CASSDYGTGNYEQFF.

This clone appeared a single time. One end of the junction is discordant with germline, which a read error may explain. The chain couples TRBV7-7 to TRBJ2-5; 8 bases line up with TRBD1. Germline CDR1 reads SSHAT; CDR2 reads FNYEAQ (reference sequence). This CDR3 contains 13 residues. The CDR3 DNA sequence: TGTGCTAGCAGCCTGGACAGGGAAGAGACCCAGTACTTC. Translated: CASSLDREETQYF. Supplemented by reference TRBV7-7 and TRBJ2-5, the full variable domain reads GAGVSQSPRYKVTKRGQDVTLRCDPISSHATLYWYQQALGQGPEFLTYFNYEAQPDKSGLPSDRFSAERPEGSISTLTIQRTEQRDSAMYRCASSLDREETQYFGPGTRLLVL.

The gene calls are TRBV19 and TRBJ2-5; 8 nucleotides match TRBD1. With 1 base clipped from V and 2 bases from J, the junction kept 6 bases outside the gene matches. The CDR3 runs 16 residues. Germline V lookup: CDR1 LNHDA, CDR2 SQIVND (reference sequence). The DNA of the CDR3 is TGTGCCAGTAGTATAGGACAGGGGTCGTCTCAAGAGACCCAGTACTTC. Protein sequence: CASSIGQGSSQETQYF.

The chain recombines TRBV19 with TRBJ2-5, with D possibly matching TRBD1 (6 bases). This CDR3 comprises 16 residues. Germline V gene lookup returns CDR1 LNHDA and CDR2 SQIVND (reference sequence). Trimming removed 5 bases at V and 5 bases at J, with 21 bases between. The CDR3 DNA reads TGTGCCAGTAGTGCCCGAAATACAGGGCGCGGGGAGACCCAGTACTTC. This translates into CASSARNTGRGETQYF.

This rearrangement joins TRBV19 to TRBJ1-5, with no clear D. The ends were cut back, 1 base at V and 2 bases at J, with 9 bases in the middle. The CDR3 sequence is 15 residues long. Germline CDR1 and CDR2: LNHDA and SQIVND (reference sequence). The CDR3 DNA follows: TGTGCCAGTAGTATAGGACCCGGGGGCAATCAGCCCCAGCATTTT. Protein product: CASSIGPGGNQPQHF.

The CDR3 sequence is CASSLSTALQETQYF. In DNA, the CDR3 is TGTGCCAGCAGTTTATCGACAGCACTCCAAGAGACCCAGTACTTC. The chain uses TRBV27 and TRBJ2-5; D is possibly TRBD1 (5 bases). V was shortened by 0 bases and J by 1 base, with 9 bases between the two germline ends. The CDR3 totals 15 residues. CDR1 and CDR2 from the germline V gene are MNHEY and SMNVEV (reference sequence).

The genes are TRBV5-4 and TRBJ1-1; tentative D call: TRBD1 (6 bases). This CDR3 is built from 14 residues. Looked up from germline, CDR1 is SGHNT and CDR2 is YYREEE (reference sequence). With 1 base removed from V and 4 bases from J, the gap between germline ends came to 11 bases. CDR3: CASSLYRVGTEAFF. In DNA form, the CDR3 reads TGTGCCAGCAGCTTGTACAGGGTCGGCACTGAAGCTTTCTTT.

The rearrangement links TRBV4-2 to TRBJ2-6; 8 positions match TRBD1. The CDR3 runs 18 residues. Trimming removed 1 base from V and 0 bases from J; junction bases left unmatched: 5. Germline CDR1 LGHNA, CDR2 YNFKEQ. The CDR3 spells CASSQAGTGDSGANVLTF. The CDR3, as DNA: TGTGCCAGCAGCCAAGCCGGGACAGGAGACTCTGGGGCCAACGTCCTGACTTTC.

J is TRBJ1-3 and V is TRBV4-3; D remains unclear. Germline lookup yields CDR1 LGHNA and CDR2 YSLEER. V lost 0 bases, J lost 4 bases, and 13 bases lay in between. CDR3 length equals 16 residues. The CDR3 DNA sequence: TGCGCCAGCAGCCAAGAGGGCAGGCAACTCGGAAACACCATATATTTT. This sequence encodes CASSQEGRQLGNTIYF.

The chain uses TRBV6-6 and TRBJ2-2, with D possibly TRBD2 on 6 matching bases. Trimming stripped 8 bases from V and 7 bases from J, with 14 bases between. The CDR3 length is 13 residues. Germline CDR1 is MNHNY and CDR2 is SVGAGI (reference sequence). The CDR3 reads CASGQMGGGELFF. CDR3 bases: TGTGCCAGCGGGCAAATGGGGGGCGGGGAGCTGTTTTTT.

The DNA of the CDR3 is TGTGCCAGCAGCAAAGAAGGGCGACAGCTCTCTAATGAAAAACTGTTTTTT. It encodes CASSKEGRQLSNEKLFF. The chain links TRBV21-1 to TRBJ1-4; the table's D gene call, TRBD1, was not cross checked with the DNA. TRBV21-1 is marked as a pseudogene. This CDR3 has 17 residues.

The gene calls are TRBV11-2 and TRBJ1-1; D remains ambiguous. V dropped 0 bases and J dropped 5 bases, with 10 bases sitting between them. Germline CDR1 SGHAT, CDR2 FQNNGV. The CDR3 length is 14 residues. The CDR3 is CASSLEGRDTEAFF. DNA for the CDR3: TGTGCCAGCAGCTTAGAGGGCCGGGATACTGAAGCTTTCTTT.

The V call is TRBV6-5, the J call TRBJ1-1; TRBD1 matches at 8 bases. The CDR3 contains 15 residues. Germline V gives CDR1 MNHEY, CDR2 SVGAGI. The V and J ends lost 6 bases and 0 bases, in that order; junction bases with no gene match: 6. The CDR3 nucleotides are TGTGCCAGCAGCCTTCGGACAGGGATGAACACTGAAGCTTTCTTT. Its translation: CASSLRTGMNTEAFF.

The chain links TRBV28 to TRBJ1-4; no clear D. The germline V gene has CDR1 MDHEN and CDR2 SYDVKM. Between the trimmed V and J ends, which lost 5 bases and 7 bases, there was a span of 17 bases. The CDR3 length is 15 residues. CDR3 region: CASSLGGGPAEKLFF. The CDR3, as DNA: TGTGCCAGCAGTCTCGGTGGAGGACCGGCTGAAAAACTGTTTTTT.

A single count supports this clone. The rearrangement links TRBV27 to TRBJ2-7; the match to TRBD1 covers 8 bases. Looked up from germline, CDR1 is MNHEY and CDR2 is SMNVEV (reference sequence). The CDR3 sequence is 15 residues long. V gave up 5 bases and J gave up 3 bases; unmatched junction bases: 9. In DNA, the CDR3 is TGTGCCAGCAGTAAACAACCGGGACAGGTCTACGAGCAGTACTTC. It encodes CASSKQPGQVYEQYF.

The chain combines TRBV19 with TRBJ2-5, with TRBD1 matching over 8 bases. The junction had 11 bases not matched to a gene; V was cut back by 6 bases and J by 2 bases. Germline loops: CDR1 LNHDA, CDR2 SQIVND (reference sequence). The CDR3 spans 16 residues. CDR3 protein: CASSQGAGAPQETQYF. The CDR3 DNA is TGTGCCAGTAGCCAGGGGGCAGGGGCACCACAAGAGACCCAGTACTTC.

This chain connects TRBV5-1 to TRBJ2-2, with 7 bases identical to TRBD1. The V and J ends lost 4 bases and 5 bases, in that order; junction bases with no gene match: 8. Germline V gives CDR1 SGHRS, CDR2 YFSETQ. This CDR3 comprises 15 residues. In nucleotides, the CDR3 is TGCGCCAGCAGCGTCAGGGGGATCAAAACCGGGGAGCTGTTTTTT. Its protein is CASSVRGIKTGELFF. The full variable domain, rest sourced from reference TRBV5-1 and TRBJ2-2, is KAGVTQTPRYLIKTRGQQVTLSCSPISGHRSVSWYQQTPGQGLQFLFEYFSETQRNKGNFPGRFSGRQFSNSRSEMNVSTLELGDSALYLCASSVRGIKTGELFFGEGSRLTVL.

This clone is a singleton in its sample. V is TRBV5-1 and J is TRBJ2-3; unclear D gene. Deletions cut 4 bases from V and 2 bases from J, with 8 bases between. The CDR3 loop spans 13 amino acids. Germline loops: CDR1 SGHRS, CDR2 YFSETQ. The CDR3, as DNA: TGCGCCAGCAGCAGTACTACCACAGATACGCAGTATTTT. This sequence encodes CASSSTTTDTQYF.

The rearrangement joins TRBV5-4 to TRBJ1-1; maybe TRBD1 (5 bases). The V end was cut by 6 bases, the J end by 1 base, with 10 bases between. The CDR3 has 13 residues. The germline CDR1 and CDR2 sequences are SGHNT and YYREEE (reference sequence). The CDR3 sequence: CASTTQGNTEAFF. CDR3 DNA: TGTGCCAGCACCACTCAGGGGAACACTGAAGCTTTCTTT.

The chain recombines TRBV6-1 with TRBJ2-7, with TRBD2 as a possible D gene (5 bases). This CDR3 comprises 13 residues. V was shortened by 7 bases and J by 1 base, with 11 bases between the two germline ends. Germline V CDR1 and CDR2: MNHNS, SASEGT. CDR3 sequence (DNA): TGTGCCAGCACGCTGACGGGGTCCTACGAGCAGTACTTC. Translated, it gives CASTLTGSYEQYF.

This rearrangement joins TRBV5-1 to TRBJ1-2; D possibly corresponds to TRBD1 (5 bases). Germline V CDR1 and CDR2: SGHRS, YFSETQ. Trimming pared 7 bases from V and 5 bases from J, leaving 12 bases between. The CDR3 extends over 12 amino acids. The CDR3 sequence is CASHPDRYGYTF. Here the CDR3 DNA reads TGCGCCAGCCATCCCGACAGATATGGCTACACCTTC.

The chain uses TRBV5-6 and TRBJ2-2, with a weak D call TRBD2 (5 bases). The CDR3 has 14 residues. The germline V gene encodes CDR1 SGHDT and CDR2 YYEEEE. Trimming cost V 5 bases and J 5 bases, with 13 bases left between them. The CDR3 here is CASSSDRRTGELFF. The DNA of the CDR3 is TGTGCCAGCAGTTCTGATCGGAGGACCGGGGAGCTGTTTTTT.

The CDR3 loop reads CASRSIGGGKQRGQYF. As DNA, the CDR3 is TGTGCCAGCAGAAGTATTGGGGGAGGAAAACAGCGGGGGCAGTATTTT. V usage is TRBV11-2 and J usage is TRBJ2-3; TRBD2 agrees at 7 bases. Germline V gives CDR1 SGHAT, CDR2 FQNNGV. The trim removed 6 bases at V and 11 bases at J, leaving 20 bases unmatched. This CDR3 comprises 16 residues.

V usage is TRBV27 and J usage is TRBJ1-5; TRBD1 agrees at 7 bases. The CDR3 is 15 residues long. J lost 11 bases, V lost 6 bases, and 16 bases had no gene match. CDR1 is MNHEY, CDR2 SMNVEV, per germline (reference sequence). The chain's CDR3 is CASSSDRDPREAQHF. The CDR3 DNA sequence: TGTGCCAGCAGCTCAGACAGGGACCCCAGGGAAGCCCAGCATTTT.

V usage is TRBV5-5 and J usage is TRBJ2-3; D gene unclear. Germline V gene lookup returns CDR1 SGHKS and CDR2 YYEKEE (reference sequence). The CDR3 contains 14 residues. With 2 bases removed from V and 2 bases from J, the gap between germline ends came to 9 bases. The CDR3 is CASSFNSHTDTQYF. The CDR3 nucleotides are TGTGCCAGCAGCTTTAACAGCCACACAGATACGCAGTATTTT.

The rearrangement uses TRBV28 and TRBJ1-5; a weak D match, TRBD1 (5 bases). The CDR3 runs to 15 residues. Germline V gives CDR1 MDHEN, CDR2 SYDVKM. V was trimmed by 5 bases and J by 5 bases, leaving 16 bases between them. CDR3 DNA sequence: TGTGCCAGCAGTGCGCACGAAGGGGTTGATCAGCCCCAGCATTTT. Translated: CASSAHEGVDQPQHF.

CDR3 in amino acids: CASSLDWGAEAFF. CDR3 coding DNA: TGCGCCAGCAGCTTGGATTGGGGGGCTGAAGCTTTCTTT. V usage is TRBV5-1 and J usage is TRBJ1-1; maybe TRBD1 (5 bases). The CDR3 covers 13 residues. CDR1 and CDR2 (germline): SGHRS, YFSETQ. Trimming stripped 0 bases from V and 6 bases from J, with 9 bases between.